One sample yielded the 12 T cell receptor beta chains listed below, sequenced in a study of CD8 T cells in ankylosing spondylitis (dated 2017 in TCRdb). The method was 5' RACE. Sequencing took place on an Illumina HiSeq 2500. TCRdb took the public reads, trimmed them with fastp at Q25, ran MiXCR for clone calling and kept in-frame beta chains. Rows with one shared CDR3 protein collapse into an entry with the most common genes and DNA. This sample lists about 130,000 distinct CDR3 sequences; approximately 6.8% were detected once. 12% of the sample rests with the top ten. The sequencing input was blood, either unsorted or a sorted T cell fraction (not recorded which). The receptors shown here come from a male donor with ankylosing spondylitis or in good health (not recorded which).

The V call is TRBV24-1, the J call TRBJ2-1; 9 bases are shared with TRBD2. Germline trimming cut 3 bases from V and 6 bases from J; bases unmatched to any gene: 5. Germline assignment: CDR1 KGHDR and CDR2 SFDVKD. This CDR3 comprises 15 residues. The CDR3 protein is CATSDGTSFSNEQFF. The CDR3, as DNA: TGTGCCACCAGTGATGGGACTAGCTTTTCCAATGAGCAGTTCTTC.

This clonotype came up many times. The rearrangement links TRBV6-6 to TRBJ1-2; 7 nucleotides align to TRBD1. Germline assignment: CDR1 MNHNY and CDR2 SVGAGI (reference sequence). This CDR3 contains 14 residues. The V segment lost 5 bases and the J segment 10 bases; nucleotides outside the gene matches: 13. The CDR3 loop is CASSPDGTAVAYTF. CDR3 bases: TGTGCCAGCAGTCCCGATGGGACAGCTGTCGCCTACACCTTC.

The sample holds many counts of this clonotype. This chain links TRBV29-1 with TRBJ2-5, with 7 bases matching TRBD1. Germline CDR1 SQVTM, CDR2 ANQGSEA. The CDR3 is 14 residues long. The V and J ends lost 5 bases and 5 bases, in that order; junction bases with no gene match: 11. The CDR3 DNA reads TGCAGCGTTAGAACAGGGGATACTGGGGAGACCCAGTACTTC. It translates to CSVRTGDTGETQYF.

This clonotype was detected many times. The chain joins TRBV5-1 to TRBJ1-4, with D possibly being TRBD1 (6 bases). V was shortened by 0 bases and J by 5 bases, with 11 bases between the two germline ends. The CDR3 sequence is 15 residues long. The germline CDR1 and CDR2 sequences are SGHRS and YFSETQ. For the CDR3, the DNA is TGCGCCAGCAGCTTGGGAACAGGGTTAAATGAAAAACTGTTTTTT. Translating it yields CASSLGTGLNEKLFF.

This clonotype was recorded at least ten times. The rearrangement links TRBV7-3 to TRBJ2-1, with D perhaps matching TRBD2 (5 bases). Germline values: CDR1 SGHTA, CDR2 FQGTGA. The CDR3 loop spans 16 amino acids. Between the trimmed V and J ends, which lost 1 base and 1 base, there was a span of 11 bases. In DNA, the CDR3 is TGTGCCAGCAGCTTAAGAGCGGTGCGATCCTACAATGAGCAGTTCTTC. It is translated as CASSLRAVRSYNEQFF.

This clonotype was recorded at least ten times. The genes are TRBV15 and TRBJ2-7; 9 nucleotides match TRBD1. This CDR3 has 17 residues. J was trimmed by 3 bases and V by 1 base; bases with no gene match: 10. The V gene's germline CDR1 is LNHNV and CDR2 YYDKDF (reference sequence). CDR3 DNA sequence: TGTGCCACCAGCAGAGCTTATACCGGGACAGGGCGCTACGAGCAGTACTTC. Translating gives CATSRAYTGTGRYEQYF. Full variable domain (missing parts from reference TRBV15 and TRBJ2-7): DAMVIQNPRYQVTQFGKPVTLSCSQTLNHNVMYWYQQKSSQAPKLLFHYYDKDFNNEADTPDNFQSRRPNTSFCFLDIRSPGLGDTAMYLCATSRAYTGTGRYEQYFGPGTRLTVT.

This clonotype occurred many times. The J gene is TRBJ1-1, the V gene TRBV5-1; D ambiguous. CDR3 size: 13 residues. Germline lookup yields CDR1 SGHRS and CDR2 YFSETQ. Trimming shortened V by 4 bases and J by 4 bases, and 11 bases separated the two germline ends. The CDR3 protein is CASSLGLSTEAFF. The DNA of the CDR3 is TGCGCCAGCAGCCTAGGGCTATCCACTGAAGCTTTCTTT.

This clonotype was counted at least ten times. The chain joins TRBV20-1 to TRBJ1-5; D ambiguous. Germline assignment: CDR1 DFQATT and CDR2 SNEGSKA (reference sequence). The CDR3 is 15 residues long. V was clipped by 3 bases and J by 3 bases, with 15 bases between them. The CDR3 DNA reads TGCAGTGCTAGCCCGCGTCCCGGGCCCAATCAGCCCCAGCATTTT. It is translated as CSASPRPGPNQPQHF.

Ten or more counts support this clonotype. CDR3 loop: CGAGAGFFTGELFF. As DNA, the CDR3 is TGCGGGGCGGGGGCAGGGTTTTTCACCGGGGAGCTGTTTTTT. The chain combines TRBV20-1 with TRBJ2-2; D may be TRBD2 (7 bases). The V gene's germline CDR1 is DFQATT and CDR2 SNEGSKA (reference sequence). The CDR3 covers 14 residues.

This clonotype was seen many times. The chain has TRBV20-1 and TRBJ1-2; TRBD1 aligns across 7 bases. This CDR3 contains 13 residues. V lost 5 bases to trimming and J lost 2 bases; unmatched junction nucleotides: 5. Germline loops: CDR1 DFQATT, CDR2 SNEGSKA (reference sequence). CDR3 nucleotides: TGCAGTGCTGGAGGGGGCGGCAACTATGGCTACACCTTC. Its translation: CSAGGGGNYGYTF.

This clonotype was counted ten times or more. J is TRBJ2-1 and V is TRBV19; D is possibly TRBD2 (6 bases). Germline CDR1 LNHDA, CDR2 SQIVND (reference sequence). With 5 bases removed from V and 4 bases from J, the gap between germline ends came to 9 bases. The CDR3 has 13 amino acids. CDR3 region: CASSLTRYNEQFF. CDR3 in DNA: TGTGCCAGTAGTTTGACTAGATACAATGAGCAGTTCTTC.

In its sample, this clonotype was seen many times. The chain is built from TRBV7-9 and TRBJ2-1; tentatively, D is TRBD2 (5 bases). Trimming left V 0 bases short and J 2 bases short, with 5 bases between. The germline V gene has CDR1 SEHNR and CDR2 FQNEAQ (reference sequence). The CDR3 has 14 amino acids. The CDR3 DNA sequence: TGTGCCAGCAGCTTAGCGGGAGCCTACAATGAGCAGTTCTTC. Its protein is CASSLAGAYNEQFF.